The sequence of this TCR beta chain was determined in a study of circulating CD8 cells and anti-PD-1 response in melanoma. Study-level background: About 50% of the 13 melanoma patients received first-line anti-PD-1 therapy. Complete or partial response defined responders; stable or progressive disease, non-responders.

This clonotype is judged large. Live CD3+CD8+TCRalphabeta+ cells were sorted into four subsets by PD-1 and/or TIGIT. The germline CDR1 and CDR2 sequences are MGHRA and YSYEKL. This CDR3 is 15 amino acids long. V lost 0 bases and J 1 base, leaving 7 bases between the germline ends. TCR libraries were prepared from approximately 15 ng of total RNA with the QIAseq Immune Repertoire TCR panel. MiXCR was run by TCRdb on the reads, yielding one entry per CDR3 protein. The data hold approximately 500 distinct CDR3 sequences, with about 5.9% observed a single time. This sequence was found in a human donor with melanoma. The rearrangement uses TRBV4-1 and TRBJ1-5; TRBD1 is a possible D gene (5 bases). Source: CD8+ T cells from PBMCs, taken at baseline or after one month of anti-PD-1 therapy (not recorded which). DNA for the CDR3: TGCGCCAGCAGCCAAGATTACAGGAGCAATCAGCCCCAGCATTTT. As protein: CASSQDYRSNQPQHF.